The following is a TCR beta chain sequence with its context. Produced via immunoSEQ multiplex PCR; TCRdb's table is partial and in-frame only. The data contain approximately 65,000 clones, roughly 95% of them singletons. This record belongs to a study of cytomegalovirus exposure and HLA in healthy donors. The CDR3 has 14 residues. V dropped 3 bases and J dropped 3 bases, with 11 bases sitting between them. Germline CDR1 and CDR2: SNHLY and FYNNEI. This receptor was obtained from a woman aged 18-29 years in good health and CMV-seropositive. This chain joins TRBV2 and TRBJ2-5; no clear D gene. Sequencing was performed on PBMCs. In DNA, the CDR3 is TGTGCCAGCAGTGACATCAGAAACAAAGAGACCCAGTACTTC. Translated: CASSDIRNKETQYF.